Sequencing of this TCR beta chain was carried out in a study of T cell repertoires in cytomegalovirus infection. The overall study: Public TCR beta signatures provided an indication of both CMV infection and a matching HLA type.

Study observations and caveats: The ex vivo response was dominated by HLA-C-restricted CMV-specific TCR beta clonotypes.

The CDR3 sequence is 11 residues long. The germline V gene has CDR1 KGHDR and CDR2 SFDVKD. The ends were cut back, 7 bases at V and 0 bases at J, with 0 bases in the middle. The sample holds many counts of this clonotype. Antigen unknown. TCRdb re-called the reads with MiXCR, one entry per CDR3 protein. The table includes 400,000 to 550,000 distinct CDR3 sequences, 11% detected once. The TCR sequence derives from a human donor in good health (CMV status not recorded). Some clones in this sample may be carry-over from other donors' samples. The rearrangement joins TRBV24-1 to TRBJ2-1; D not certain. The sample consisted of PBMCs. CDR3 DNA sequence: TGTGCCACCAGCTCCTACAATGAGCAGTTCTTC. This codes for CATSSYNEQFF.